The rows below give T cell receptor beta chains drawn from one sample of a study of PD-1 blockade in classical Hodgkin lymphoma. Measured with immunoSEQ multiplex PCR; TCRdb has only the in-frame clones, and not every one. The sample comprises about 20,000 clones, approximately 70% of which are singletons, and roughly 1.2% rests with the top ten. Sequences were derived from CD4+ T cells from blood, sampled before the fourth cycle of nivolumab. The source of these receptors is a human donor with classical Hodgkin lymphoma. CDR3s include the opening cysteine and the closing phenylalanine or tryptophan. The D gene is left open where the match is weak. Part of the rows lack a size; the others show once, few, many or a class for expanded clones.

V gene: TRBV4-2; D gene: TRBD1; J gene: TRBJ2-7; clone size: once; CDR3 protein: CASSQEDGQGENSYEQYF; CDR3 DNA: TGTGCCAGCAGCCAAGAAGATGGACAGGGGGAAAACTCCTACGAGCAGTACTTC
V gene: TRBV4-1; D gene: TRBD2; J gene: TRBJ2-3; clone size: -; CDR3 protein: CASSQDPRLAGATDTQYF; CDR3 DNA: TGCGCCAGCAGCCAAGACCCTCGACTAGCGGGGGCCACAGATACGCAGTATTTT
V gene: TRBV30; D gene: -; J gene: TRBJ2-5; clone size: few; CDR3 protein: CAWSPNPPEWTQYF; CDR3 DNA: TGTGCCTGGAGTCCCAACCCACCGGAGTGGACCCAGTACTTC
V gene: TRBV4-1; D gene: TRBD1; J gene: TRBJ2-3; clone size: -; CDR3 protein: CASSRRTGLGIDTQYF; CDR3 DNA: TGCGCCAGCAGCCGACGGACAGGTCTGGGAATAGATACGCAGTATTTT
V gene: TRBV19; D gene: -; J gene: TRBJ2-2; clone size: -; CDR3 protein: CASSTELNTGELFF; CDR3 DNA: TGTGCCAGTAGTACAGAGCTTAACACCGGGGAGCTGTTTTTT
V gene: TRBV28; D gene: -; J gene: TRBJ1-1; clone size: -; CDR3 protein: CASSLLGNTEAFF; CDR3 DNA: TGTGCCAGCAGTTTATTGGGGAACACTGAAGCTTTCTTT
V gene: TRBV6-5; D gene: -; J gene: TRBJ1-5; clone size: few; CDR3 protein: CASGANQPQHF; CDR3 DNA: TGTGCCAGCGGGGCAAATCAGCCCCAGCATTTT
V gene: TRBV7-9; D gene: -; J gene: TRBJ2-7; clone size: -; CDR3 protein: CASSPLGFNHEQYF; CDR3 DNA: TGTGCCAGCAGCCCCCTGGGATTTAACCACGAGCAGTACTTC
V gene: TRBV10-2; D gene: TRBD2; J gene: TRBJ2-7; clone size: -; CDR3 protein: CASRATGTIDEQYF; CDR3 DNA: TGCGCCAGCAGGGCTACCGGGACTATCGACGAGCAGTACTTC
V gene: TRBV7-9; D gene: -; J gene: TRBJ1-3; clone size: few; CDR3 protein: CASSLSSGNTIYF; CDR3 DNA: TGTGCCAGCAGCTTATCCTCTGGAAACACCATATATTTT
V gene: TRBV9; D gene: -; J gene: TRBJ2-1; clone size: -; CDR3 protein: CASSVRSGSSYNEQFF; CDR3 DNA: TGTGCCAGCAGCGTGCGTAGCGGAAGCTCCTACAATGAGCAGTTCTTC
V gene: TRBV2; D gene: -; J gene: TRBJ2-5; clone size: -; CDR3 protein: CASSAGTGETQYF; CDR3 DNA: TGTGCCAGCAGTGCGGGGACGGGAGAGACCCAGTACTTC
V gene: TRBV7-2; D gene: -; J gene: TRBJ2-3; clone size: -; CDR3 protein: CASSFGYTDTQYF; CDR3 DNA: TGTGCCAGCAGCTTCGGCTACACAGATACGCAGTATTTT
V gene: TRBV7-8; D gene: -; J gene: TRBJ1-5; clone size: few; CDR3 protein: CASSLAPQENQPQHF; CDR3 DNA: TGTGCCAGCAGCTTAGCGCCGCAGGAGAATCAGCCCCAGCATTTT
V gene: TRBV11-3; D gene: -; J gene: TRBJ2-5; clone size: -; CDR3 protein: CASSTRGTETQYF; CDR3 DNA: TGTGCCAGCTCCACTAGGGGGACGGAGACCCAGTACTTC
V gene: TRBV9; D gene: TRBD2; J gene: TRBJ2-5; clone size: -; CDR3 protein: CASSAGYSGGQETQYF; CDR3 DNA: TGTGCCAGCAGCGCTGGGTATAGCGGGGGGCAAGAGACCCAGTACTTC
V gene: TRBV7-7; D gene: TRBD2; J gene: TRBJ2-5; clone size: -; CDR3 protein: CASSPRTSGGPRGTQYF; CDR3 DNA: TGTGCTAGCAGCCCGAGGACTAGCGGGGGGCCTAGAGGGACCCAGTACTTC
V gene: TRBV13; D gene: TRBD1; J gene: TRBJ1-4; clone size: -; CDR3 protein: CASSSYRGGEKLFF; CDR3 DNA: TGTGCCAGCAGCTCGTACAGGGGTGGGGAAAAACTGTTTTTT
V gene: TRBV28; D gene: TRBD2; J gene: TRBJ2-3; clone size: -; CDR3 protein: CASSLLPSGGTDTQYF; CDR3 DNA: TGTGCCAGCAGTTTACTACCTTCGGGGGGAACAGATACGCAGTATTTT
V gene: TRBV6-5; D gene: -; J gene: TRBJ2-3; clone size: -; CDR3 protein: CASSYSATQYF; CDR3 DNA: TGTGCCAGCAGTTACTCGGCTACGCAGTATTTT
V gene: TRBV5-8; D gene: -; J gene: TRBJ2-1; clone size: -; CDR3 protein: CASTYLMRGHEQFF; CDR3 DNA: TGTGCCAGCACCTACCTTATGCGGGGTCATGAGCAGTTCTTC
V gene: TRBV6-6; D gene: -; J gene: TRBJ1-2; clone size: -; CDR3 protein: CASNPSRGSNYGYTF; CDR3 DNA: TGTGCCAGCAATCCATCCCGGGGGTCTAACTATGGCTACACCTTC
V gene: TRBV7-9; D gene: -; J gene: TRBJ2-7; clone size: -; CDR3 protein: CASSLGSYEQYF; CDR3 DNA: TGTGCCAGCAGCTTAGGTTCCTACGAGCAGTACTTC
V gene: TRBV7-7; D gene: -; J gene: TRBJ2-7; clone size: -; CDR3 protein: CASSLGWAPLYEQYF; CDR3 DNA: TGTGCTAGCAGCCTCGGGTGGGCCCCCCTCTACGAGCAGTACTTC
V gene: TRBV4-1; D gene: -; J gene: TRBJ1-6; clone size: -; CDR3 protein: CASSQVIGATYNSPLHF; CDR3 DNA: TGCGCCAGCAGCCAAGTTATTGGGGCGACCTATAATTCACCCCTCCACTTT
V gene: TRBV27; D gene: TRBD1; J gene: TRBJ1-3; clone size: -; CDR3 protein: CASSLTGRQYGNTIYF; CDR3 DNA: TGTGCCAGCAGTTTGACAGGGCGTCAGTATGGAAACACCATATATTTT
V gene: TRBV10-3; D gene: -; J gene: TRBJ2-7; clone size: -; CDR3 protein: CAISGVSYEQYF; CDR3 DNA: TGTGCCATCTCAGGGGTTTCCTACGAGCAGTACTTC
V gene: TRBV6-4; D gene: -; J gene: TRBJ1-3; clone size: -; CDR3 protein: CASSESNSVGNTIYF; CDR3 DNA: TGTGCCAGCAGTGAATCGAATTCGGTCGGAAACACCATATATTTT
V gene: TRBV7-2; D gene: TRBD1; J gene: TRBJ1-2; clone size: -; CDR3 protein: CASSSIGQGANSGYTF; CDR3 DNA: TGTGCCAGCAGCTCAATCGGACAGGGGGCGAATAGTGGCTACACCTTC
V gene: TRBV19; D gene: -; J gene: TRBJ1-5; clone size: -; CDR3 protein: CASSIGGLGQPQHF; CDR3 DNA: TGTGCCAGTAGTATCGGGGGCTTGGGTCAGCCCCAGCATTTT
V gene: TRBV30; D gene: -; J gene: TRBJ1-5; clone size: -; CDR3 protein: CAWSRGLNQPQHF; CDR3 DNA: TGTGCCTGGAGTCGGGGTCTTAATCAGCCCCAGCATTTT
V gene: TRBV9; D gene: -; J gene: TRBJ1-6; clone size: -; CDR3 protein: CASSVEGSYNSPLHF; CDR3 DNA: TGTGCCAGCAGCGTAGAGGGCTCCTATAATTCACCCCTCCACTTT
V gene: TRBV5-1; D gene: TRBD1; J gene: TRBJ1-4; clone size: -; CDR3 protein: CASSLEGQGNEKLFF; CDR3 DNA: TGCGCCAGCAGCTTGGAGGGACAGGGGAATGAAAAACTGTTTTTT
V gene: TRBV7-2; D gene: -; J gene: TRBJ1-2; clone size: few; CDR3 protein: CASSQLPITNYGYTF; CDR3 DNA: TGTGCCAGCAGCCAATTGCCAATAACTAACTATGGCTACACCTTC
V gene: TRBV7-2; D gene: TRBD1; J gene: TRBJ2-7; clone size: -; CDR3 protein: CASSLFPPGTGGAGEQYF; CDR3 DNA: TGTGCCAGCAGCTTATTCCCGCCCGGGACAGGGGGCGCGGGGGAGCAGTACTTC
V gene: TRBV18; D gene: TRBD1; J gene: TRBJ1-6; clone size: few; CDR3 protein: CASSPRDRDSPLHF; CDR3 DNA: TGTGCCAGCTCACCCCGGGACAGAGATTCACCCCTCCACTTT
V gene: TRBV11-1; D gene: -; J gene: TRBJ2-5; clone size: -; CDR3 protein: CASSPTKKETQYF; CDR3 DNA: TGTGCCAGCAGCCCTACTAAAAAAGAGACCCAGTACTTC
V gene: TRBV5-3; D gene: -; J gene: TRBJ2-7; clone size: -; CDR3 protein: CASTHYPPDAYEQYF; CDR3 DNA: TGTGCCAGCACACACTACCCGCCGGACGCGTACGAGCAGTACTTC
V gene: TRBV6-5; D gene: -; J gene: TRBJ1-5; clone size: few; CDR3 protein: CASRIREYSNQPQHF; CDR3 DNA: TGTGCCAGCAGGATTAGGGAGTATAGCAATCAGCCCCAGCATTTT
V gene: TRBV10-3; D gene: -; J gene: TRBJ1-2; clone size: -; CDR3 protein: CAISESGGINYGYTF; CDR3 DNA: TGTGCCATCAGTGAGTCGGGGGGGATAAACTATGGCTACACCTTC
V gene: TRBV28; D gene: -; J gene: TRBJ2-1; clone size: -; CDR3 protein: CASRKTGTPYNEQFF; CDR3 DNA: TGTGCCAGCAGAAAGACCGGGACACCTTACAATGAGCAGTTCTTC
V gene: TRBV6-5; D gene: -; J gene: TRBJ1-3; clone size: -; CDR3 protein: CASSIRAWAGNTIYF; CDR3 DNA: TGTGCCAGCAGTATCAGGGCTTGGGCTGGAAACACCATATATTTT
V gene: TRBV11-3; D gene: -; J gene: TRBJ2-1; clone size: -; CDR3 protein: CASSLDINLTLLEQFF; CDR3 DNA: TGTGCCAGCAGCTTAGATATTAATTTGACACTTCTTGAGCAGTTCTTC